This record concerns one TCR beta chain sequence. The CDR3 runs to 15 residues. The junction had 6 bases not matched to a gene; V was cut back by 4 bases and J by 3 bases. TCR beta CDR3 sequences were amplified from RNA transcripts. The HTBI set primed first-round TCR CDR3 RT-PCR. MiXCR, applied by TCRdb to the multiplex PCR reads, yields one record per CDR3 protein. Of 500,000 to 750,000 distinct CDR3 sequences listed, 46% are singletons. This sample was taken from a study of T cells in Graves' hyperthyroidism and ophthalmopathy. This TCR came from a woman aged 18-29 years with Graves' hyperthyroidism. The V and J genes are TRBV12-3 or TRBV12-4 and TRBJ1-5, with 7 bases matching TRBD1. What was sequenced was peripheral blood or thyroid tissue (not recorded which). This CDR3 is CASSSETGSNQPQHF. As DNA, the CDR3 is TGTGCCAGCAGTTCGGAGACAGGGTCCAATCAGCCCCAGCATTTT.